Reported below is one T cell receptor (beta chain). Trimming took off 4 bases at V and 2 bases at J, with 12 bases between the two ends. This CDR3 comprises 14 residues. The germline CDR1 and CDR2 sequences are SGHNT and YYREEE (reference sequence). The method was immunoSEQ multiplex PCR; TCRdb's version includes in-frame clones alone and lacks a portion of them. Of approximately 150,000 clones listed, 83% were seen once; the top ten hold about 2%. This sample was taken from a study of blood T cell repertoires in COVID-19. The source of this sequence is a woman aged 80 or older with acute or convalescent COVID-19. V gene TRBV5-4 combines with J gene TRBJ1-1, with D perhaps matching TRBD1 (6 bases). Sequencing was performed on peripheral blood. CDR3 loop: CASSTQGPNTEAFF. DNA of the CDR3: TGTGCCAGCAGCACTCAGGGGCCCAACACTGAAGCTTTCTTT.